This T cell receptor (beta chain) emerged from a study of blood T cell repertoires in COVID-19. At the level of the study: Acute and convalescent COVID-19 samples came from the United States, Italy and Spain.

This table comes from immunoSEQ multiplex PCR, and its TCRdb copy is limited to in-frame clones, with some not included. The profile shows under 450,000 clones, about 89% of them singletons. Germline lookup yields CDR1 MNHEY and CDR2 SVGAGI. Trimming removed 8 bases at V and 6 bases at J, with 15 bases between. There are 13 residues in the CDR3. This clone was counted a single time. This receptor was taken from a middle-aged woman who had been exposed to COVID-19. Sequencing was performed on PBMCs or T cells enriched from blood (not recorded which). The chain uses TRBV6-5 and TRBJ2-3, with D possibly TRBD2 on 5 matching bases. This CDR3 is CASGWRAADTQYF. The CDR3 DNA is TGTGCCAGCGGATGGCGGGCCGCGGATACGCAGTATTTT.